The present T cell receptor (beta chain) was sequenced within a study of CD8 T cells in ankylosing spondylitis. Study observations and caveats: Ankylosing spondylitis blood appeared to carry a characteristic TCR beta motif of seven to nine highly homologous variants.

A note on this clonotype: Its antigen is currently unknown.

V lost 0 bases and J 2 bases, leaving 11 bases between the germline ends. The CDR3 is made up of 15 amino acids. Per the germline V gene, CDR1 is DFQATT and CDR2 is SNEGSKA (reference sequence). For TCR beta, libraries came from quantitative 5'-RACE with molecular barcodes. TCRdb redid the calling of the 5' RACE reads with MiXCR, one entry per CDR3 protein. The data show about 800,000 distinct CDR3 sequences, about an eighth seen once. Source material: blood, either unsorted or a sorted T cell fraction (not recorded which). The receptor was isolated from a male donor with ankylosing spondylitis. The gene calls are TRBV20-1 and TRBJ1-5; D is undetermined. The CDR3 DNA is TGCAGTGCTAGAGACAGGACCGGGGGCAATCAGCCCCAGCATTTT. Amino acid sequence: CSARDRTGGNQPQHF.